This record covers a single TCR beta chain. The data belong to a study of technical replicates of blood from several donors. Using immunoSEQ multiplex PCR, the repertoire was profiled, and TCRdb retains in-frame clones only, with some absent. The table records fewer than 90,000 clones, around 94% of them present only once. Trimming removed 3 bases at V and 8 bases at J, with 13 bases between. Germline V gene data show CDR1 as MNHEY and CDR2 as SMNVEV (reference sequence). The CDR3 spans 14 residues. The sample comprised T cells isolated from PBMCs. This chain joins TRBV27 and TRBJ2-2, with D perhaps TRBD2 (5 bases). The receptor's source is a human donor in good health. Here the CDR3 DNA reads TGTGCCAGCAGTTTTACGGGGAAGAGAGGGGAGCTGTTTTTT. Amino acids: CASSFTGKRGELFF.